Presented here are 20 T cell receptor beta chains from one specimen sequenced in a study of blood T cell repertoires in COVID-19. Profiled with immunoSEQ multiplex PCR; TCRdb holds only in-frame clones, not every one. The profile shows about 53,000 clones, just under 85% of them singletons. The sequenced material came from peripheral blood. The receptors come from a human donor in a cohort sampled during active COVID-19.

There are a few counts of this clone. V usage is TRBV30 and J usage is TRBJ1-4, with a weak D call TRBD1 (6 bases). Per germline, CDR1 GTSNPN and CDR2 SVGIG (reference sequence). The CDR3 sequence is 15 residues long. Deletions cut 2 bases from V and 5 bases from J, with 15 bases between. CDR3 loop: CAWSLETGGNEKLFF. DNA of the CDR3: TGTGCCTGGAGTCTTGAGACAGGCGGGAATGAAAAACTGTTTTTT.

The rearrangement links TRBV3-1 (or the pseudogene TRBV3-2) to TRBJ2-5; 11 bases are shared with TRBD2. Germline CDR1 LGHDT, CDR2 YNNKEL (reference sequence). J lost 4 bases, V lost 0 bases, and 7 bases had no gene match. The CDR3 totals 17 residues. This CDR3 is CASSQERVSGGGETQYF. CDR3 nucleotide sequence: TGTGCCAGCAGCCAAGAGAGGGTTAGCGGGGGGGGAGAGACCCAGTACTTC.

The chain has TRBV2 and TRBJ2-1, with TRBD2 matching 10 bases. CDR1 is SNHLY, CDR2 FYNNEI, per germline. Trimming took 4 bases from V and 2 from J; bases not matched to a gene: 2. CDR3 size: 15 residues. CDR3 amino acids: CASSGSGGPYNEQFF. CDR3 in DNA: TGTGCCAGCAGTGGTAGCGGGGGGCCCTACAATGAGCAGTTCTTC.

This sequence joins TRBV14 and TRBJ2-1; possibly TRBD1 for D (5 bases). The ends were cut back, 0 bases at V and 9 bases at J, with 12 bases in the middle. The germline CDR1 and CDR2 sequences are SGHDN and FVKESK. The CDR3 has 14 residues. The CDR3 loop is CASSQEYIGAEQFF. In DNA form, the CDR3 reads TGTGCCAGCAGCCAAGAGTATATTGGGGCTGAGCAGTTCTTC.

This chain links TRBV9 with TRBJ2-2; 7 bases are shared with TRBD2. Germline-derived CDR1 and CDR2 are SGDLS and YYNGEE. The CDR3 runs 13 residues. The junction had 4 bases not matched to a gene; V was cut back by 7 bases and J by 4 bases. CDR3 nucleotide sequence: TGTGCCAGCGGAGCGGGAAGCACCGGGGAGCTGTTTTTT. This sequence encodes CASGAGSTGELFF.

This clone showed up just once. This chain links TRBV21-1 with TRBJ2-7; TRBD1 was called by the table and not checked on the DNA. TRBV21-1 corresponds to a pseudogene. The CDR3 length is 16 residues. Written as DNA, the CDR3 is TGTGCCAGCAGCAAAGGGAGAAAGGGACAGGGGTTCGAGCAGTACTTC. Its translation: CASSKGRKGQGFEQYF.

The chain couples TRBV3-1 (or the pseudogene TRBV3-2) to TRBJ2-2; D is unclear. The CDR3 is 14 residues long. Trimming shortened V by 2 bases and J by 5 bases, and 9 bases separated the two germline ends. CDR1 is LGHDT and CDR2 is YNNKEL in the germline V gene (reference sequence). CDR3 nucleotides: TGTGCCAGCAGCCAATCCCAGTGGACCGGGGAGCTGTTTTTT. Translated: CASSQSQWTGELFF.

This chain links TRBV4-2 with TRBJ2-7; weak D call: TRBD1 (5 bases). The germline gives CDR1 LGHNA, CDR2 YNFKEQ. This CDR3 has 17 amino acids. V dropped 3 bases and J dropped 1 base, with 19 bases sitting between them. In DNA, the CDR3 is TGTGCCAGCAGCCAGCTAGGTGGGTCAGGGCGGTCCTACGAGCAGTACTTC. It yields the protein CASSQLGGSGRSYEQYF.

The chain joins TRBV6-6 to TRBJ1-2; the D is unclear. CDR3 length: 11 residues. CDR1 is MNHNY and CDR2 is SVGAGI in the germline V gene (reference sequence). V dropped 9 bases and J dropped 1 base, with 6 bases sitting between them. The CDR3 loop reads CASALNYGYTF. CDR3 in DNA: TGTGCCAGTGCACTTAACTATGGCTACACCTTC.

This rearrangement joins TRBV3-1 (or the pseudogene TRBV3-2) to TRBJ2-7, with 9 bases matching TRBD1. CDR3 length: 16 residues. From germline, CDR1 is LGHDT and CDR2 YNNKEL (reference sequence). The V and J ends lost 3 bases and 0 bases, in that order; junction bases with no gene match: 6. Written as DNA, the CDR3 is TGTGCCAGCAGCCAGGGGACAGGGTCTGGCTCCTACGAGCAGTACTTC. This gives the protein CASSQGTGSGSYEQYF.

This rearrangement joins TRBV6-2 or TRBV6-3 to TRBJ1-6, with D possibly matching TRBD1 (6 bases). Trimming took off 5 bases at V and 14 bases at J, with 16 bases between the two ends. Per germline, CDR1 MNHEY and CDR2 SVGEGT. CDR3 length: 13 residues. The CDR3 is CASSDLQGKALHF. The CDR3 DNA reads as TGTGCCAGCAGTGACCTACAGGGCAAGGCCCTCCACTTT.

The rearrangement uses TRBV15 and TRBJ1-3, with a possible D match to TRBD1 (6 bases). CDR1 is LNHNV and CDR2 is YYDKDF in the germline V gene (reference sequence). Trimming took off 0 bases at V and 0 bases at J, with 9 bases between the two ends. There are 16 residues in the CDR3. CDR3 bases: TGTGCCACCAGCAGAGAGGGACAAATCTCTGGAAACACCATATATTTT. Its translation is CATSREGQISGNTIYF. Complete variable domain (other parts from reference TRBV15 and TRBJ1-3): DAMVIQNPRYQVTQFGKPVTLSCSQTLNHNVMYWYQQKSSQAPKLLFHYYDKDFNNEADTPDNFQSRRPNTSFCFLDIRSPGLGDTAMYLCATSREGQISGNTIYFGEGSWLTVV.

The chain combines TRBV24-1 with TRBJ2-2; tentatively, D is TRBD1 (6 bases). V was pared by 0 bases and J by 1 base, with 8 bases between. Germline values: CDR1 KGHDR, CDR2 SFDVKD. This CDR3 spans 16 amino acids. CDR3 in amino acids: CATSDLLGGNTGELFF. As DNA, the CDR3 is TGTGCCACCAGTGATTTGCTAGGGGGGAACACCGGGGAGCTGTTTTTT.

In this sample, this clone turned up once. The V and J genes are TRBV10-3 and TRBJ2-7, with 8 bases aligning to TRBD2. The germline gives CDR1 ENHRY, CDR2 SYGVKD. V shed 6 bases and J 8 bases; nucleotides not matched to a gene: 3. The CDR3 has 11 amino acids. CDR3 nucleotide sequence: TGTGCCATCAGCGGGGGGGCTCAGCAGTACTTC. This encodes CAISGGAQQYF.

The DNA of the CDR3 is TGTGCCAGTAGTTCCCCCGTGGGGCTTAGCTACAATGAGCAGTTCTTC. Encoded protein: CASSSPVGLSYNEQFF. The J gene is TRBJ2-1, the V gene TRBV19; D might be TRBD1 (5 bases). The CDR3 has 16 residues. CDR1 is LNHDA and CDR2 is SQIVND in the germline V gene (reference sequence). With 5 bases removed from V and 3 bases from J, the gap between germline ends came to 17 bases.

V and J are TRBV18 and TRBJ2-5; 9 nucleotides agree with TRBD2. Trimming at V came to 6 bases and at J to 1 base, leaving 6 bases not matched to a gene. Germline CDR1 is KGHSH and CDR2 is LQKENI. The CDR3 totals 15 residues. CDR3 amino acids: CASSPQGLAQETQYF. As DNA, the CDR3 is TGTGCCAGCTCTCCTCAGGGACTAGCCCAAGAGACCCAGTACTTC.

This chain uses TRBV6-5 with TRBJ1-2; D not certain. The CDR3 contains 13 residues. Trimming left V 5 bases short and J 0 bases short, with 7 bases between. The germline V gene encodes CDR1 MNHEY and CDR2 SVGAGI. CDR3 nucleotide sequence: TGTGCCAGCAGTAAAACAGCTAACTATGGCTACACCTTC. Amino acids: CASSKTANYGYTF.

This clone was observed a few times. CDR3 sequence: CASQTSGRPNEQFF. DNA of the CDR3: TGTGCCAGCCAGACTAGCGGGAGACCCAATGAGCAGTTCTTC. The chain is built from TRBV27 and TRBJ2-1, with 12 bases that match TRBD2. The junction had 5 bases not matched to a gene; V was cut back by 8 bases and J by 6 bases. Germline lookup yields CDR1 MNHEY and CDR2 SMNVEV (reference sequence). The CDR3 covers 14 residues.

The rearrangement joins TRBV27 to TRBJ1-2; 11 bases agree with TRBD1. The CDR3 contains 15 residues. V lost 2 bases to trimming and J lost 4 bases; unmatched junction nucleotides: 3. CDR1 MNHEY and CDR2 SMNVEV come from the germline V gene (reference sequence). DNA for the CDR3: TGTGCCAGCAGTTTACGAGGGACAGGGGGCTATGGCTACACCTTC. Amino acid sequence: CASSLRGTGGYGYTF.

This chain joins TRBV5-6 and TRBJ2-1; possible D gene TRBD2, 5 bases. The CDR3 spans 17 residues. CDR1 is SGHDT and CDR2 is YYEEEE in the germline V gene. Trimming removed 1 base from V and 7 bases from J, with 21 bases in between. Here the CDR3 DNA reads TGTGCCAGCAGCTTGAGTACTCTCGCGCGGGTTTATAATGAGCAGTTCTTC. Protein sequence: CASSLSTLARVYNEQFF. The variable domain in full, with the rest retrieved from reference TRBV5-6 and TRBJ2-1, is DAGVTQSPTHLIKTRGQQVTLRCSPKSGHDTVSWYQQALGQGPQFIFQYYEEEERQRGNFPDRFSGHQFPNYSSELNVNALLLGDSALYLCASSLSTLARVYNEQFFGPGTRLTVL.